Shown below are 4 T cell receptor beta chains from a single sample sequenced in a study of shared clonotypes between healthy human individuals. Measured with immunoSEQ multiplex PCR; TCRdb has only the in-frame clones, and not every one. The table records roughly 2,000,000 clones, 90% to 95% of them present only once. CD45RO-negative CD8 cells positively selected for CCR7 made up the naive population, which excluded terminally differentiated effector memory CD45RA+ cells. The sequencing input was naive CD8+ T cells from PBMCs. The origin of the receptors is a man younger than 30 in good health. Some clones in this sample may be carry-over from other donors' samples.

Details on this clone: The same CDR3 can be traced to other DNA sequences in this sample. The gene calls are TRBV28 and TRBJ2-7; D unclear. The CDR3 length is 10 residues. Germline V gene data show CDR1 as MDHEN and CDR2 as SYDVKM. With 2 bases removed from V and 5 bases from J, the gap between germline ends came to 1 base. The CDR3: CASSLNEQYF. The CDR3 DNA reads as TGTGCCAGCAGTTTAAACGAGCAGTACTTC.

In regard to this clone: Additional DNA sequences in this sample encode the identical CDR3. The chain has TRBV27 and TRBJ2-6, with unresolved D. The CDR3 sequence is 14 residues long. Germline lookup yields CDR1 MNHEY and CDR2 SMNVEV (reference sequence). V gave up 2 bases and J gave up 4 bases, with 6 bases separating them. Here the CDR3 reads CASSLVSGANVLTF. CDR3 sequence (DNA): TGTGCCAGCAGTTTAGTCTCCGGGGCCAACGTCCTGACTTTC.

V gene TRBV28 combines with J gene TRBJ2-7, with a weak D call TRBD2 (6 bases). The length of the CDR3 is 12 residues. The germline V and J ends were trimmed by 7 bases and 1 base, with 8 bases remaining between them. CDR1 and CDR2 (germline): MDHEN, SYDVKM. The CDR3 nucleotides are TGTGCCAGCATTGGGGGGTCCTACGAGCAGTACTTC. It translates to CASIGGSYEQYF.

The genes are TRBV4-3 and TRBJ2-3; 10 nucleotides match TRBD2. CDR1 and CDR2 from the germline V gene are LGHNA and YSLEER. The trim removed 0 bases at V and 5 bases at J, leaving 5 bases unmatched. The CDR3 has 16 amino acids. The CDR3 DNA is TGCGCCAGCAGCCAAGAACTAGCGGGATCGGAAGATACGCAGTATTTT. Protein product: CASSQELAGSEDTQYF.